Presented here are 9 T cell receptor beta chains from one specimen sequenced in a study of cytomegalovirus exposure and HLA in healthy donors. Use of 60 Vbeta and 13 Jbeta primers characterized the PCR. The protocol was immunoSEQ multiplex PCR, while the TCRdb copy is restricted to in-frame clones and leaves out a portion. The sample yields more than 85,000 clones, around 80% seen once. Input material: PBMCs. These receptors were taken from a woman aged 45-60 years in good health and CMV-seropositive.

The chain employs TRBV27 and TRBJ2-1; 7 nucleotides agree with TRBD1. Trimming took 4 bases from V and 8 from J; bases not matched to a gene: 11. Per the germline V gene, CDR1 is MNHEY and CDR2 is SMNVEV (reference sequence). The CDR3 length is 15 residues. The CDR3 here is CASSSLDRPRDEQFF. The CDR3 nucleotides are TGTGCCAGCAGTTCCCTGGACAGGCCGAGGGATGAGCAGTTCTTC.

Comments on this clone: The junction departs from germline at one end; a sequencing error may be responsible. V is TRBV7-7 and J is TRBJ2-3; D is ambiguous. The CDR3 has 13 amino acids. Germline V lookup: CDR1 SSHAT, CDR2 FNYEAQ (reference sequence). CDR3 coding DNA: TGTGCTAGCAGCTCCCGCCGGTGGGATACGCAGTATTTT. Translated, it gives CASSSRRWDTQYF.

This clone has more than one count but fewer than ten. CDR3 DNA sequence: TGCGCCAGCAGTAGGGGGGGAGTAAAGAACACTGAAGCTTTCTTT. Protein: CASSRGGVKNTEAFF. J is TRBJ1-1 and V is TRBV5-1; TRBD1 might be the D (6 bases). The CDR3 is 15 residues long. Trimming pared 5 bases from V and 1 base from J, leaving 15 bases between. Germline V gene data show CDR1 as SGHRS and CDR2 as YFSETQ.

V gene TRBV7-8 combines with J gene TRBJ1-1; D may be TRBD1 (6 bases). V was clipped by 6 bases and J by 6 bases, with 14 bases between them. Germline V lookup: CDR1 SGHVS, CDR2 FQNEAQ. The length of the CDR3 is 13 residues. In DNA form, the CDR3 reads TGTGCCAGCAGTCCTACAGGGAGGGCTGAAGCTTTCTTT. Translated: CASSPTGRAEAFF.

The chain employs TRBV15 and TRBJ2-5, with D perhaps TRBD1 (6 bases). TRBJ2-7 matches the DNA end more closely, so the J call is doubtful. Germline loops: CDR1 LNHNV, CDR2 YYDKDF (reference sequence). This CDR3 region has 13 residues. The DNA of the CDR3 is TGTGCCACCAGCTCTGACAGGCCCAGCGAGCAGTACTTC. This encodes CATSSDRPSEQYF.

This chain's CDR3 is CSVLGTSAFTGELFF. The CDR3 region has the DNA TGCAGCGTTCTGGGGACTAGCGCTTTCACCGGGGAGCTGTTTTTT. The rearrangement uses TRBV29-1 and TRBJ2-2; 10 bases line up with TRBD2. V gave up 5 bases and J gave up 4 bases; unmatched junction bases: 7. This CDR3 has 15 amino acids. Germline values: CDR1 SQVTM, CDR2 ANQGSEA.

The chain joins TRBV29-1 to TRBJ2-1; 14 positions agree with TRBD2. Germline CDR1 SQVTM, CDR2 ANQGSEA. The junction had 5 bases not matched to a gene; V was cut back by 4 bases and J by 0 bases. The CDR3 contains 17 residues. DNA of the CDR3: TGCAGCGTTGCGGGACTAGCGGGGGAGAGCTCCTACAATGAGCAGTTCTTC. It translates to CSVAGLAGESSYNEQFF.

This clone has more than one count but fewer than ten. The chain recombines TRBV29-1 with TRBJ2-1, with 13 nucleotides matching TRBD2. Germline V CDR1 and CDR2: SQVTM, ANQGSEA. Trimming cost V 2 bases and J 6 bases; bases outside gene matches: 7. The CDR3 contains 16 residues. CDR3 bases: TGCAGCGTTGAACTCCCACTAGCGGGGGGGATCAATGAGCAGTTCTTC. This encodes CSVELPLAGGINEQFF.

V is TRBV6-1 and J is TRBJ2-7, with 8 bases identical to TRBD1. The germline V gene encodes CDR1 MNHNS and CDR2 SASEGT. The trim removed 8 bases at V and 2 bases at J, leaving 8 bases unmatched. The CDR3 totals 14 residues. CDR3 region: CASGRDRLAYEQYF. The DNA for the CDR3 is TGTGCCAGCGGCCGGGACAGGCTTGCCTACGAGCAGTACTTC.